The 2 T cell receptor beta chains below all came from one sample that was sequenced in a study of vaccination and CD4 T cells after COVID-19. Treatment given: roughly 10-day PBMC culture with coronavirus spike peptide pools or control peptides (ViraFEST assay). The unexposed donor gave CD4+ T cells before the COVID-19 pandemic (2011-2018). Cultured CD4+ T-cell DNA underwent Oncomine TCR Beta short-read sequencing. TCRdb called the PCR reads again in MiXCR, with one record for every CDR3 protein. The sample comprises 8,500 to 9,500 distinct CDR3 sequences, approximately 34% of which are singletons, and around 39% rests with the top ten. Which antigens these TCRs recognize remains unknown. Sequencing input: CD4+ T cells from blood, cultured in vitro. Source of these receptors: a human donor in good health.

This chain connects TRBV29-1 to TRBJ2-7, with a weak D call TRBD1 (6 bases). Trimming pared 5 bases from V and 4 bases from J, leaving 15 bases between. The CDR3 length is 13 residues. Germline-derived CDR1 and CDR2 are SQVTM and ANQGSEA. CDR3 residues: CSVTGYSQYEQYF. The CDR3 bases are TGCAGCGTTACAGGGTACTCCCAATACGAGCAGTACTTC.

The sample holds a few counts of this clonotype. The chain links TRBV20-1 to TRBJ2-5; 11 nucleotides match TRBD2. Per germline, CDR1 DFQATT and CDR2 SNEGSKA (reference sequence). The CDR3 covers 15 residues. V shed 6 bases, J shed 2 bases, and the junction held 8 bases outside the gene matches. The CDR3 spells CSAGRGLAAQETQYF. The DNA for the CDR3 is TGCAGTGCCGGCCGGGGACTAGCGGCTCAAGAGACCCAGTACTTC.